This T cell receptor beta chain was documented in a study of OX40 agonist ivuxolimab in advanced cancers. As for the study in general: An agonistic anti-OX40 (CD134) antibody, ivuxolimab, was used to treat the patients.

The method was immunoSEQ multiplex PCR; TCRdb's version includes in-frame clones alone and lacks a portion of them. Here the sample spans 40,000 to 45,000 clones, under 90% being singletons. Trimming stripped 7 bases from V and 5 bases from J, with 17 bases between. The CDR3 extends over 15 amino acids. Germline V gene lookup returns CDR1 MNHEY and CDR2 SMNVEV (reference sequence). The source is an adult with an advanced solid tumor such as melanoma, head and neck, liver or kidney cancer. Sequencing used CD4+ or CD8+ T cells sorted from blood, obtained in a trial of the OX40 agonist ivuxolimab. This chain links TRBV27 with TRBJ2-2; a weak D match, TRBD2 (6 bases). The CDR3 sequence: CASTISQGGTGELFF. As DNA, the CDR3 is TGTGCCAGCACCATCTCGCAGGGAGGAACCGGGGAGCTGTTTTTT.